The clone carrying this T cell receptor beta chain was picked up one time. Only in-frame clones appear in the TCRdb table, and some are missing; sequencing was by immunoSEQ multiplex PCR. This repertoire shows roughly 150,000 clones, around 86% found once; its top ten account for about 4.9%. This specimen comes from a study of control samples from healthy donors and cancer patients. This CDR3 spans 14 amino acids. Germline CDR1 MNHNY, CDR2 SVGAGI (reference sequence). Trimming cost V 2 bases and J 7 bases, with 11 bases left between them. The sequence was collected from a man in his thirties or forties in good health. The V call is TRBV6-6, the J call TRBJ1-4; D ambiguous. Specimen: blood. CDR3 sequence: CASSYQAVGEKLFF. Here the CDR3 DNA reads TGTGCCAGCAGTTACCAGGCCGTAGGTGAAAAACTGTTTTTT.